Reported below is one T cell receptor (beta chain). Distinct nucleotide sequences in the sample also encode this CDR3. This CDR3 has 14 residues. Germline V gene lookup returns CDR1 SGHRS and CDR2 YFSETQ. The ends lost 2 bases at V and 1 base at J; junction bases unmatched: 1. The data are from a study of blood T cell repertoires in COVID-19. Source study methods: Nucleated cell counts were estimated from reference gene primer amplification. The assay was immunoSEQ multiplex PCR, and TCRdb's table has in-frame clones only and misses some. The V and J calls and clone size were taken over from that table, and D and trimming were inferred from the DNA. This table has hundreds of thousands of clones, 75% to 90% appearing once.

Sequencing was done on a sample of peripheral blood. This TCR came from a woman aged 25-40 years with active or convalescent COVID-19. This chain links TRBV5-1 with TRBJ2-7; 9 positions match TRBD1. CDR3 sequence (DNA): TGCGCCAGCAGCTTACAGGGGGCATCCTACGAGCAGTACTTC. As protein: CASSLQGASYEQYF.